Listed below are T cell receptor beta chains from one sample, sequenced in a study of post-analysis software for immune sequencing data. From the PCR reads, TCRdb called clonotypes with MiXCR, one entry per CDR3 protein. The profile shows 700,000 to 900,000 distinct CDR3 sequences, 46% of them singletons. Sample: blood. All receptors derive from a girl between 10 and 17 years old with multiple sclerosis. Both conserved end residues are part of each CDR3. D genes are given only for firm matches. Clone size is not always given. Where it is, it says once, few, many or a class for expanded clones.

NA	TRBV6-1	NA	TRBJ2-7	CASSEGGFLNEQYF	TGTGCCAGCAGTGAGGGCGGGTTCCTGAACGAGCAGTACTTC
NA	TRBV12-3/TRBV12-4	NA	TRBJ2-3	CASSKGDTSTDTQYF	TGTGCCAGCAGCAAAGGGGACACCAGCACAGATACGCAGTATTTT
TRBD2	TRBV4-1	once	TRBJ2-1	CASSQGALSSGLSSYNEQFF	TGCGCCAGCAGCCAAGGTGCGCTGTCTAGCGGGTTGAGCTCCTACAATGAGCAGTTCTTC
TRBD2	TRBV25-1	NA	TRBJ2-1	CASSSLAGPDNEQFF	TGTGCCAGCAGTTCCCTAGCGGGACCCGACAATGAGCAGTTCTTC
TRBD1	TRBV29-1	NA	TRBJ2-2	CSVESRQGGIGELFF	TGCAGCGTGGAGAGCCGACAGGGGGGAATCGGGGAGCTGTTTTTT
NA	TRBV28	few	TRBJ2-5	CASSLGDSDLREQYF	TGTGCCAGCAGTTTGGGGGACAGTGATCTACGGGAGCAGTACTTC
NA	TRBV4-2	NA	TRBJ2-7	CASSPSPREYEQYF	TGTGCCAGCAGCCCCTCACCCAGGGAATACGAGCAGTACTTC
NA	TRBV6-5	few	TRBJ2-7	CASSRGRRYEQYF	TGTGCCAGCAGTCGGGGGCGCAGGTACGAGCAGTACTTC
TRBD2	TRBV7-3	NA	TRBJ2-1	CASSPRRLAGEDYNEQFF	TGTGCCAGCAGTCCCAGGAGACTAGCGGGAGAGGACTACAATGAGCAGTTCTTC
TRBD1	TRBV12-3/TRBV12-4	few	TRBJ2-5	CASAPRQGAWETQYF	TGTGCCAGCGCCCCACGACAGGGGGCGTGGGAGACCCAGTACTTC
TRBD2	TRBV7-2	NA	TRBJ2-7	CASSYTSGTSYEQYF	TGTGCCAGCAGCTACACTAGCGGGACTTCCTACGAGCAGTACTTC
NA	TRBV7-2	NA	TRBJ2-1	CASSLARGTVSYNEQFF	TGTGCCAGCAGCTTAGCGAGGGGCACAGTCTCCTACAATGAGCAGTTCTTC
NA	TRBV29-1	few	TRBJ2-1	CSVDGDGWSNEQFF	TGCAGCGTTGACGGAGATGGTTGGTCCAATGAGCAGTTCTTC
NA	TRBV29-1	NA	TRBJ1-2	CSVEDRQGLNYGYTF	TGCAGCGTTGAAGATCGGCAGGGACTAAACTATGGCTACACCTTC
NA	TRBV6-2/TRBV6-3	NA	TRBJ2-2	CASRRAVGLGELFF	TGTGCCAGCAGAAGAGCGGTTGGTCTCGGGGAGCTGTTTTTT
NA	TRBV12-3/TRBV12-4	few	TRBJ1-2	CASNLEGVNYGYTF	TGTGCCAGCAACTTAGAGGGCGTCAACTATGGCTACACCTTC
NA	TRBV7-6	NA	TRBJ2-1	CASSLDQGAYNEQFF	TGTGCCAGCAGCTTAGATCAAGGGGCCTACAATGAGCAGTTCTTC
TRBD2	TRBV10-2	NA	TRBJ2-7	CASGLAEYEQYF	TGCGCCAGCGGACTAGCGGAGTACGAGCAGTACTTC
NA	TRBV12-5	few	TRBJ2-3	CASGSGTVSTDTQYF	TGTGCTAGTGGTTCCGGGACGGTTAGCACAGATACGCAGTATTTT
NA	TRBV12-3/TRBV12-4	NA	TRBJ2-1	CASSLLEGAGGQFF	TGTGCCAGCAGTTTATTAGAAGGGGCTGGGGGGCAGTTCTTC
TRBD1	TRBV7-3	few	TRBJ2-3	CASTSPGTGGDTQYF	TGTGCCAGCACCTCCCCTGGGACAGGGGGAGATACGCAGTATTTT
NA	TRBV12-3/TRBV12-4	few	TRBJ1-5	CASTPSGRNQPQHF	TGTGCCAGCACCCCCTCGGGACGCAATCAGCCCCAGCATTTT
TRBD1	TRBV20-1	NA	TRBJ2-1	CSAQTGSRNEQFF	TGCAGTGCCCAGACAGGGAGTAGGAATGAGCAGTTCTTC
TRBD2	TRBV7-8	once	TRBJ2-1	CASTIAGVSYNEQFF	TGTGCCAGCACCATAGCGGGAGTGTCCTACAATGAGCAGTTCTTC
NA	TRBV15	NA	TRBJ1-5	CASSRTEDQPQHF	TGTGCCTCCAGTAGGACAGAAGACCAGCCCCAGCATTTT
TRBD1	TRBV6-5	NA	TRBJ2-7	CASRVTGGYEQYF	TGTGCCAGCAGGGTAACAGGGGGCTACGAGCAGTACTTC
TRBD1	TRBV9	NA	TRBJ1-2	CASSPGTGGAHYGYTF	TGTGCCAGCAGCCCCGGGACAGGGGGCGCGCACTATGGCTACACCTTC
NA	TRBV4-2	few	TRBJ2-7	CASSREYQYEQYF	TGTGCCAGCTCTCGGGAATACCAATACGAGCAGTACTTC
TRBD1	TRBV5-1	NA	TRBJ2-7	CASSFATGSSYEQYF	TGCGCCAGCAGCTTTGCGACAGGGAGTTCCTACGAGCAGTACTTC
TRBD1	TRBV29-1	few	TRBJ1-2	CSARARQGASGYTF	TGCAGCGCTCGAGCCCGACAGGGGGCGTCTGGCTACACCTTC
TRBD2	TRBV29-1	few	TRBJ2-7	CSVVLASYEQYF	TGCAGCGTAGTACTAGCGTCCTACGAGCAGTACTTC
NA	TRBV27	NA	TRBJ2-1	CASSPGTFNEQFF	TGTGCCAGCAGTCCCGGGACTTTCAATGAGCAGTTCTTC
TRBD2	TRBV20-1	once	TRBJ2-3	CSAGTSNTQYF	TGCAGTGCTGGGACTAGCAATACGCAGTATTTT
NA	TRBV27	NA	TRBJ1-6	CASSSYGSGYNSPLHF	TGTGCCAGCAGTTCCTACGGAAGTGGTTATAATTCACCCCTCCACTTT
TRBD2	TRBV27	NA	TRBJ2-1	CASSSPSSGRSYNEQFF	TGTGCCAGCAGTTCCCCTTCTAGCGGGAGGTCCTACAATGAGCAGTTCTTC
NA	TRBV14	NA	TRBJ1-1	CASSPQGRTRAFF	TGTGCCAGCAGCCCCCAGGGACGGACCAGAGCTTTCTTT
TRBD2	TRBV4-1	NA	TRBJ2-1	CASSQDPDGRAFWDEQFF	TGCGCCAGCAGCCAAGATCCCGACGGGAGGGCCTTCTGGGATGAGCAGTTCTTC
NA	TRBV12-3/TRBV12-4	NA	TRBJ1-2	CASSSMHRGGGYTF	TGTGCCAGCAGTTCAATGCATAGGGGGGGAGGCTACACCTTC
TRBD1	TRBV5-1	once	TRBJ1-1	CASSKGQSNTEAFF	TGCGCCAGCAGCAAGGGACAGTCCAACACTGAAGCTTTCTTT
TRBD2	TRBV6-2/TRBV6-3	few	TRBJ2-5	CASSSRGLPLGEQYF	TGTGCCAGCAGTTCAAGGGGACTACCCCTGGGAGAGCAGTACTTC
NA	TRBV5-5	NA	TRBJ2-5	CASREASGETQYF	TGTGCCAGCAGGGAAGCCTCGGGGGAGACCCAGTACTTC
NA	TRBV9	NA	TRBJ2-1	CASSSPTRSNNEQFF	TGTGCCAGCAGCTCGCCGACTAGAAGTAACAATGAGCAGTTCTTC
NA	TRBV20-1	once	TRBJ2-7	CSAREASSYEQYF	TGCAGTGCTAGAGAGGCCAGTTCGTACGAGCAGTACTTC
NA	TRBV21-1	NA	TRBJ1-5	CASSPRDRGRDSNQPQHF	TGTGCCAGCAGCCCCCGGGACAGGGGAAGGGATAGCAATCAGCCCCAGCATTTT
NA	TRBV10-2	NA	TRBJ2-1	CANSEPRLEGYNEQFF	TGCGCCAACAGTGAACCTCGACTAGAAGGGTACAATGAGCAGTTCTTC
NA	TRBV5-1	few	TRBJ2-5	CASSLANRGETQYF	TGCGCCAGCAGCTTGGCCAATCGGGGGGAGACCCAGTACTTC
NA	TRBV7-9	NA	TRBJ2-7	CASSLRAGVSYEQYF	TGTGCCAGCAGCTTGAGGGCGGGTGTCTCCTACGAGCAGTACTTC
TRBD1	TRBV5-1	NA	TRBJ2-5	CASSLTTGAETQYF	TGCGCCAGCAGCCTTACGACAGGGGCAGAGACCCAGTACTTC
TRBD2	TRBV28	NA	TRBJ2-3	CASSLGRTSVPDTQYF	TGTGCCAGCAGTTTGGGGAGGACTAGCGTCCCAGATACGCAGTATTTT
NA	TRBV10-2	NA	TRBJ2-3	CASRDPVGAGVGDTQYF	TGCGCCAGCAGGGACCCTGTGGGGGCGGGAGTTGGAGATACGCAGTATTTT
NA	TRBV7-8	few	TRBJ2-7	CASSLGQGQLPYEQYF	TGTGCCAGCAGCTTAGGCCAGGGCCAGCTCCCCTACGAGCAGTACTTC
TRBD1	TRBV7-2	NA	TRBJ2-5	CASSLEGQGFETQYF	TGTGCCAGCAGCCTAGAAGGACAGGGTTTCGAGACCCAGTACTTC
NA	TRBV7-3	once	TRBJ1-2	CAGSLNPQGHGYTF	TGTGCCGGCAGCTTAAACCCGCAGGGGCATGGCTACACCTTC
NA	TRBV15	NA	TRBJ2-3	CATSRGGGLATDTQYF	TGTGCCACCAGCAGAGGAGGGGGGCTAGCAACAGATACGCAGTATTTT
NA	TRBV7-9	NA	TRBJ2-5	CASSAGPVPNGGETQYF	TGTGCCAGCAGCGCAGGACCCGTGCCCAACGGCGGGGAGACCCAGTACTTC
NA	TRBV15	NA	TRBJ1-2	CATSRGVGQIYGYTF	TGTGCCACCAGCAGAGGGGTGGGCCAGATCTATGGCTACACCTTC
NA	TRBV13	few	TRBJ2-7	CASSLGSGSEQYF	TGTGCCAGCAGCTTAGGGTCAGGCAGCGAGCAGTACTTC
NA	TRBV29-1	NA	TRBJ1-1	CSVEERIGTEAFF	TGCAGCGTTGAAGAAAGGATTGGCACTGAAGCTTTCTTT
NA	TRBV20-1	NA	TRBJ2-1	CSARDSGMYNEQFF	TGCAGTGCAAGGGACAGCGGGATGTACAATGAGCAGTTCTTC
TRBD1	TRBV29-1	NA	TRBJ1-2	CSVEWEGALGYTF	TGCAGCGTTGAATGGGAGGGGGCGCTGGGCTACACCTTC